The sequence of this T cell receptor beta chain was determined in a study of T cell responses to AZD1222 COVID-19 vaccine. Generated by immunoSEQ multiplex PCR, the TCRdb table keeps only in-frame clones and is missing some. The data show some 160,000 clones, with 85% to 95% seen just once and 0.9% held by the top ten. Turning to this clone: Its antigen is currently unknown.

Points from the study as a whole: The span of vaccine-associated CD4 TCRs extended across spike, with dominance at 160-218 and 743-854. Reports say nearly half of spike-specific TCRs go after unmutated variant regions. Donors were mostly white British, more females; clonal diversity possibly underestimated.

This TCR was recovered from an adult in good health. The specimen was peripheral blood, collected on day 0 of AZD1222 vaccination.

CDR3 amino acids: CATSRDPTAEGTQYF. The CDR3 DNA sequence: TGTGCCACCAGCAGAGATCCGACCGCTGAGGGGACCCAGTACTTC. The V and J genes are TRBV15 and TRBJ2-5; TRBD2 might be the D (5 bases). Germline-derived CDR1 and CDR2 are LNHNV and YYDKDF (reference sequence). This CDR3 contains 15 residues. Trimming left V 0 bases short and J 7 bases short, with 15 bases between.